Below, 14 T cell receptor beta chains from the same sample are listed, as sequenced in a study of cytomegalovirus exposure and HLA in healthy donors. The table came from immunoSEQ multiplex PCR; TCRdb's copy has only in-frame clones and leaves some out. The sample contains 150,000 to 250,000 clones, 80% to 85% of which appear only once. Sequencing used PBMCs. These receptors all stem from a woman in her twenties or thirties in good health and CMV-seronegative.

The chain employs TRBV18 and TRBJ1-1; 7 nucleotides align to TRBD1. The CDR3 is made up of 16 amino acids. Germline loops: CDR1 KGHSH, CDR2 LQKENI. The V and J ends lost 3 bases and 1 base, in that order; junction bases with no gene match: 8. The CDR3 DNA reads TGTGCCAGCTCACCGCTCCTTCGACAGGGGAACACTGAAGCTTTCTTT. It codes for CASSPLLRQGNTEAFF.

The chain recombines TRBV7-9 with TRBJ1-1; the D gene is possibly TRBD1 (6 bases). The germline V gene encodes CDR1 SEHNR and CDR2 FQNEAQ (reference sequence). This CDR3 region has 14 residues. Trimming removed 8 bases at V and 3 bases at J, with 16 bases between. DNA for the CDR3: TGTGCCAGCGGCATGAGGGCAGGGGACACTGAAGCTTTCTTT. It specifies CASGMRAGDTEAFF.

V usage is TRBV7-3 and J usage is TRBJ1-2, with TRBD1 identical over 10 bases. The CDR3 consists of 15 residues. The ends lost 5 bases at V and 5 bases at J; junction bases unmatched: 8. Germline loops: CDR1 SGHTA, CDR2 FQGTGA. CDR3 DNA: TGTGCCAGCAGCAGAAGACAGGGGGCGAGTTATGGCTACACCTTC. Translation gives CASSRRQGASYGYTF.

V usage is TRBV6-5 and J usage is TRBJ1-2; tentatively, D is TRBD1 (6 bases). Germline V gene data show CDR1 as MNHEY and CDR2 as SVGAGI. Trimming removed 5 bases at V and 3 bases at J, with 13 bases between. The CDR3 loop spans 14 amino acids. Written as DNA, the CDR3 is TGTGCCAGCAGTCCCAGCCACAGGGACTATGGCTACACCTTC. It translates to CASSPSHRDYGYTF.

This chain joins TRBV2 and TRBJ1-2; possibly TRBD1 for D (6 bases). V shed 4 bases and J shed 0 bases, with 6 bases lying between them. The CDR3 extends over 13 amino acids. The germline V gene has CDR1 SNHLY and CDR2 FYNNEI. DNA of the CDR3: TGTGCCAGCAGTGGGGACACTAACTATGGCTACACCTTC. Protein: CASSGDTNYGYTF.

V usage is TRBV6-4 and J usage is TRBJ1-1; tentatively, D is TRBD1 (6 bases). Germline V CDR1 and CDR2: MRHNA, SNTAGT. The CDR3 sequence is 13 residues long. Trimming took off 4 bases at V and 6 bases at J, with 12 bases between the two ends. CDR3 sequence reads: CASSAQGIAEAFF. The CDR3 DNA follows: TGTGCCAGCAGTGCCCAGGGGATAGCTGAAGCTTTCTTT.

The chain is built from TRBV29-1 and TRBJ2-7, with D tentatively TRBD2 (5 bases). V lost 0 bases to trimming and J lost 0 bases, with 15 bases between them. CDR1 SQVTM and CDR2 ANQGSEA come from the germline V gene. The CDR3 has 16 amino acids. The CDR3 DNA reads TGCAGCGTTGAAGATAGGCGGCGGGCGAGCTCCTACGAGCAGTACTTC. Amino acid sequence: CSVEDRRRASSYEQYF.

V is TRBV6-6 and J is TRBJ1-1; 7 bases are a match to TRBD1. This CDR3 is built from 15 residues. V shed 7 bases and J 5 bases; nucleotides not matched to a gene: 13. CDR1 and CDR2 from the germline V gene are MNHNY and SVGAGI (reference sequence). The CDR3 bases are TGTGCCAGCACGGGGTTTAAGGGGGCGCTTACTGAAGCTTTCTTT. This gives the protein CASTGFKGALTEAFF.

The J gene is TRBJ2-7, the V gene TRBV6-1; the match to TRBD1 covers 10 bases. J gave up 2 bases and V 6 bases, and 7 bases lay outside the gene matches. The germline CDR1 and CDR2 sequences are MNHNS and SASEGT. This CDR3 comprises 15 residues. CDR3 residues: CASSRDRGRPYEQYF. The CDR3 DNA sequence: TGTGCCAGCAGCAGGGACAGGGGACGCCCCTACGAGCAGTACTTC.

This clone was seen a few times. V usage is TRBV7-9 and J usage is TRBJ1-2; 8 bases line up with TRBD1. CDR3 size: 13 residues. V gave up 8 bases and J gave up 6 bases; unmatched junction bases: 8. Germline lookup yields CDR1 SEHNR and CDR2 FQNEAQ (reference sequence). Here the CDR3 DNA reads TGTGCCAGCCAGGACAGGGACCGGAATGGCTACACCTTC. It is translated as CASQDRDRNGYTF.

The chain carries TRBV7-6 and TRBJ1-1; D is uncertain. Deletions cut 6 bases from V and 0 bases from J, with 5 bases between. Germline V gene lookup returns CDR1 SGHVS and CDR2 FNYEAQ. The CDR3 length is 12 residues. The CDR3 DNA follows: TGTGCCAGCAGGACTTTGAACACTGAAGCTTTCTTT. Amino acids: CASRTLNTEAFF.

The rearrangement joins TRBV6-6 to TRBJ1-1; possible D gene TRBD1, 5 bases. Germline V gene sequence: CDR1 MNHNY, CDR2 SVGAGI (reference sequence). The CDR3 runs to 14 residues. Trimming took off 5 bases at V and 0 bases at J, with 10 bases between the two ends. CDR3: CASSRDSLNTEAFF. The DNA of the CDR3 is TGTGCCAGCAGTAGAGACAGCCTGAACACTGAAGCTTTCTTT.

The chain links TRBV23-1 to TRBJ2-2, with TRBD2 as a possible D gene (5 bases). TRBV23-1 is sorted into the ORF group, with uncertain function. The germline V and J ends were trimmed by 0 bases and 0 bases, with 11 bases remaining between them. The CDR3 is 17 amino acids. CDR3 residues: CASSQSTELANTGELFF. The CDR3 DNA reads as TGCGCCAGCAGTCAATCGACGGAACTAGCGAACACCGGGGAGCTGTTTTTT.

The gene calls are TRBV2 and TRBJ2-1; 7 bases are shared with TRBD2. V shed 5 bases and J 10 bases; nucleotides not matched to a gene: 2. Germline V gene lookup returns CDR1 SNHLY and CDR2 FYNNEI. The CDR3 consists of 11 residues. The DNA of the CDR3 is TGTGCCAGCAGTTTAGCGGGCGAGCAGTTCTTC. Encoded protein: CASSLAGEQFF. The entire variable domain, with the rest obtained from reference TRBV2 and TRBJ2-1, is as follows: EPEVTQTPSHQVTQMGQEVILRCVPISNHLYFYWYRQILGQKVEFLVSFYNNEISEKSEIFDDQFSVERPDGSNFTLKIRSTKLEDSAMYFCASSLAGEQFFGPGTRLTVL.